This T cell receptor beta chain stems from a study of blood T cell repertoires in COVID-19. The wider study: Researchers got acute and convalescent COVID-19 samples from the United States, Italy and Spain.

Produced via immunoSEQ multiplex PCR; TCRdb's table is partial and in-frame only. The table has fewer than 250,000 clones, approximately 84% seen once. The germline V gene has CDR1 LGHDT and CDR2 YNNKEL (reference sequence). The J segment lost 7 bases and the V segment lost 5 bases, leaving 0 bases of the junction unmatched. CDR3 length: 12 residues. The sequence was obtained from a man aged 45-65 years with acute or convalescent COVID-19. Sequencing was carried out using peripheral blood. V is TRBV3-1 (or the pseudogene TRBV3-2) and J is TRBJ1-5; 9 nucleotides line up with TRBD1. CDR3 protein: CASSGQGQPQHF. In DNA, the CDR3 is TGTGCCAGCAGCGGACAGGGGCAGCCCCAGCATTTT.